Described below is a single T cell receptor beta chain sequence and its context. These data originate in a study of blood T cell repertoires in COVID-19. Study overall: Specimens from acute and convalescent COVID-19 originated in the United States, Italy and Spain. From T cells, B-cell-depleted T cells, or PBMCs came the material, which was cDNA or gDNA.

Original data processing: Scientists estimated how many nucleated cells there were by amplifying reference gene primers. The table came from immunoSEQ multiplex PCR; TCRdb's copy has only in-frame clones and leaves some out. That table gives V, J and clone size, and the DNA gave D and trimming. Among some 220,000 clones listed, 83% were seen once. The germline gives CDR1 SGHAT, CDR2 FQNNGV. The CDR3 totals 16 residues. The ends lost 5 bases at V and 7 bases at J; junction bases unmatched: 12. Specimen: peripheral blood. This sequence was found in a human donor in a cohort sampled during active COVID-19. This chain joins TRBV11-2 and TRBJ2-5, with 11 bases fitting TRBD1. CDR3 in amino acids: CASSPADRGQLGTQYF. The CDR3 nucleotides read TGTGCCAGCAGCCCAGCGGACAGGGGGCAGCTAGGGACCCAGTACTTC.